Each of the 30 T cell receptor beta chains below was sequenced from the same sample in a study of CXCR3-negative and CXCR3-positive naive CD8 T cells. The libraries of TRB cDNA were prepared using 5' RACE with UMI labels. TCRdb re-called the 5' RACE reads and shows each CDR3 protein once, DNA omitted. The sample features several thousand distinct CDR3 sequences, with 1.6% in its top ten. Sequenced input: naive CXCR3- CD8+ T cells from blood. Subset denoted: CD45RO-CCR7+CD27+CD95- naive CD8+ T cells lacking CXCR3 (TNR3-). These receptors all stem from a human donor in good health. Some clones in this sample may be carry-over from other donors' samples.

The chain combines TRBV7-9 with TRBJ2-1; TCRdb indicates TRBD1, and absent DNA this call remains unverified. Germline CDR1 and CDR2: SEHNR and FQNEAQ (reference sequence). CDR3 length: 14 amino acids. The CDR3 loop reads CASSLGDKYNEQFF.

This clonotype is identified as medium-sized from frequency. The CDR3 is CASSLGQYSGNTIYF. The chain uses TRBV6-5 and TRBJ1-3; TCRdb returns TRBD1, unconfirmable since there is no DNA. CDR1 and CDR2 from the germline V gene are MNHEY and SVGAGI. The CDR3 is made up of 15 amino acids.

This clonotype is called medium-sized based on its frequency. The V gene is TRBV28, the J gene TRBJ1-1; TCRdb calls TRBD1, which cannot be checked without DNA. CDR1 and CDR2 from the germline V gene are MDHEN and SYDVKM. The CDR3 loop spans 14 amino acids. The CDR3: CASSLPRGGAEAFF.

The rearrangement joins TRBV10-2 to TRBJ2-1; TCRdb proposes TRBD2, but this gene call is untestable without DNA. Germline V gives CDR1 WSHSY, CDR2 SAAADI. The CDR3 runs 17 residues. The CDR3 loop is CASSEASLADSYNEQFF.

V gene TRBV29-1 combines with J gene TRBJ2-1; TCRdb designates TRBD2, a call that cannot be tested without DNA. The CDR3 is 12 amino acids. CDR1 is SQVTM and CDR2 is ANQGSEA in the germline V gene. CDR3 amino acids: CSGRLAHNEQFF.

This clonotype registers medium-sized by frequency. The chain uses TRBV28 and TRBJ1-5. This CDR3 is 12 amino acids long. Germline assignment: CDR1 MDHEN and CDR2 SYDVKM. The CDR3 sequence: CASRRGDQPQHF.

The genes are TRBV7-3 and TRBJ2-1; TCRdb's D call of TRBD1 is untestable without DNA. The CDR3 has 14 amino acids. Germline CDR1 SGHTA, CDR2 FQGTGA. The CDR3 protein is CASSFTGTYNEQFF.

The rearrangement uses TRBV3-1 and TRBJ2-1. This CDR3 region has 14 residues. In germline, CDR1 is LGHDT, CDR2 YNNKEL (reference sequence). CDR3: CASSQVTMYNEQFF.

This clonotype counts as medium-sized by frequency. The chain carries TRBV20-1 and TRBJ2-1; TCRdb returns TRBD2, unconfirmable since there is no DNA. The CDR3 loop spans 16 amino acids. CDR1 is DFQATT and CDR2 is SNEGSKA in the germline V gene (reference sequence). CDR3: CSASSPGLAGDNEQFF.

The chain couples TRBV7-9 to TRBJ2-3; checking the TCRdb D call of TRBD2 is not possible without DNA. Germline values: CDR1 SEHNR, CDR2 FQNEAQ (reference sequence). The CDR3 has 15 residues. The CDR3 region is CASSFRLAGVDTQYF.

By frequency, this clonotype is medium-sized. The chain's CDR3 is CASSSDSSYGYTF. The chain employs TRBV7-9 and TRBJ1-2; there is no DNA to check the TCRdb D call of TRBD1. Germline V CDR1 and CDR2: SEHNR, FQNEAQ (reference sequence). The CDR3 length is 13 residues.

The J gene is TRBJ2-2, the V gene TRBV4-1; TCRdb reports TRBD2, a call that lacks DNA to check it against. The CDR3 length is 13 residues. Germline values: CDR1 MGHRA, CDR2 YSYEKL. CDR3: CASSPGLTGELFF.

The chain has TRBV7-9 and TRBJ2-5; TCRdb lists TRBD2, though no DNA is available to test this call. CDR3 length: 16 residues. CDR1 and CDR2 (germline): SEHNR, FQNEAQ (reference sequence). The CDR3 reads CASSLASGRLLETQYF. The whole variable domain, remainder taken from reference TRBV7-9 and TRBJ2-5, is DTGVSQNPRHKITKRGQNVTFRCDPISEHNRLYWYRQTLGQGPEFLTYFQNEAQLEKSRLLSDRFSAERPKGSFSTLEIQRTEQGDSAMYLCASSLASGRLLETQYFGPGTRLLVL.

This clonotype is identified as medium-sized from frequency. This sequence joins TRBV28 and TRBJ2-7; the D gene TCRdb calls, TRBD2, cannot be checked with no DNA. Looked up from germline, CDR1 is MDHEN and CDR2 is SYDVKM. The CDR3 extends over 13 amino acids. The CDR3 region is CASSPSTADEQYF. The full variable domain, its missing parts supplied by reference TRBV28 and TRBJ2-7, is DVKVTQSSRYLVKRTGEKVFLECVQDMDHENMFWYRQDPGLGLRLIYFSYDVKMKEKGDIPEGYSVSREKKERFSLILESASTNQTSMYLCASSPSTADEQYFGPGTRLTVT.

The chain recombines TRBV5-1 with TRBJ1-6. Germline assignment: CDR1 SGHRS and CDR2 YFSETQ. The CDR3 runs 16 residues. The CDR3 reads CASSHTLSEYNSPLHF.

This clonotype is labeled medium-sized based on frequency. This CDR3 is CASSSESELGWNEQFF. The chain has TRBV28 and TRBJ2-1. The CDR3 spans 16 residues. Germline-derived CDR1 and CDR2 are MDHEN and SYDVKM.

This chain links TRBV29-1 with TRBJ2-2. The germline V gene encodes CDR1 SQVTM and CDR2 ANQGSEA. The CDR3 spans 12 residues. CDR3 protein: CSVSLNTGELFF.

In terms of frequency, this clonotype is medium-sized. V gene TRBV15 combines with J gene TRBJ1-4; TCRdb proposes TRBD1, but this gene call is untestable without DNA. The germline V gene encodes CDR1 LNHNV and CDR2 YYDKDF (reference sequence). The CDR3 spans 16 residues. The CDR3 region is CATSSPDRGLGEKLFF.

CDR3 amino acids: CSVVLGGYEQYF. The gene calls are TRBV29-1 and TRBJ2-7; no DNA is available, so the TRBD1 call from TCRdb remains unchecked. Germline CDR1 and CDR2: SQVTM and ANQGSEA. The CDR3 is 12 residues long.

The genes are TRBV19 and TRBJ1-5; TCRdb's assignment of TRBD1 cannot be checked, as there is no DNA. Germline lookup yields CDR1 LNHDA and CDR2 SQIVND (reference sequence). CDR3 length: 15 amino acids. The CDR3 sequence: CASSRGPGGNQPQHF.

The chain couples TRBV2 to TRBJ2-1; checking the TCRdb D call of TRBD1 is not possible without DNA. Germline V gene lookup returns CDR1 SNHLY and CDR2 FYNNEI. The CDR3 contains 13 residues. Here the CDR3 reads CASRGTGGDEQFF.

The genes are TRBV9 and TRBJ2-1; the D call from TCRdb, TRBD2, cannot be confirmed without DNA. There are 13 residues in the CDR3. CDR1 is SGDLS and CDR2 is YYNGEE in the germline V gene. CDR3: CASSPANYNEQFF.

The J gene is TRBJ2-1, the V gene TRBV7-8; the TRBD1 assignment by TCRdb is unverifiable without DNA. Germline lookup yields CDR1 SGHVS and CDR2 FQNEAQ. CDR3 length: 15 residues. This CDR3 reads CASSLGTGGSDEQFF.

This rearrangement joins TRBV7-9 to TRBJ2-7; the TCRdb call, TRBD2, lacks DNA for checking. Germline V gene lookup returns CDR1 SEHNR and CDR2 FQNEAQ (reference sequence). The CDR3 runs 16 residues. The CDR3 protein is CASSLEGGLATYEQYF.

The chain employs TRBV7-9 and TRBJ2-7; TCRdb picks TRBD1, but there is no DNA to check that call. The CDR3 contains 14 residues. Germline lookup yields CDR1 SEHNR and CDR2 FQNEAQ (reference sequence). CDR3 in amino acids: CASRGRDRAYEQYF.

This chain links TRBV12-3 or TRBV12-4 with TRBJ1-5. This CDR3 region has 14 residues. The CDR3 spells CASSMDSFNQPQHF.

Judged by frequency, this clonotype is medium-sized. The J gene is TRBJ1-2, the V gene TRBV12-3 or TRBV12-4; TCRdb proposes TRBD1, but this gene call is untestable without DNA. The CDR3 is 13 residues long. The CDR3 reads CASSLGSGYGYTF.

The J gene is TRBJ2-1, the V gene TRBV19; TCRdb outputs TRBD2, but without DNA this stays unchecked. This CDR3 region has 14 residues. CDR1 is LNHDA, CDR2 SQIVND, per germline (reference sequence). The CDR3 here is CASSRLAGNNEQFF.

Its frequency marks this clonotype as medium-sized. This sequence joins TRBV20-1 and TRBJ2-4; TCRdb picks TRBD1, but there is no DNA to check that call. The CDR3 extends over 14 amino acids. The germline CDR1 and CDR2 sequences are DFQATT and SNEGSKA (reference sequence). This CDR3 is CSAVGGAVKNIQYF.

The rearrangement uses TRBV18 and TRBJ2-2; with no DNA, the TCRdb D assignment of TRBD1 cannot be verified. The CDR3 runs 17 residues. Germline-derived CDR1 and CDR2 are KGHSH and LQKENI. This CDR3 is CASSPLSSGGNTGELFF.